Below, 9 T cell receptor beta chains from the same sample are listed, as sequenced in a study of blood T cell repertoires in COVID-19. Here immunoSEQ multiplex PCR was the method, and the copy in TCRdb shows in-frame clones only, minus some. This sample has fewer than 300,000 clones; approximately 90% occur once, and the top ten carry about 2.5%. Material: PBMCs or T cells enriched from blood (not recorded which). All receptors come from a woman aged 40 to 50 with acute COVID-19.

The rearrangement uses TRBV3-1 (or the pseudogene TRBV3-2) and TRBJ1-4; the D gene is possibly TRBD1 (5 bases). V gave up 6 bases and J gave up 8 bases, with 16 bases separating them. Per the germline V gene, CDR1 is LGHDT and CDR2 is YNNKEL (reference sequence). The length of the CDR3 is 14 residues. The CDR3 region has the DNA TGTGCCAGCAGTTACCGCGGGGCGGGGGAAAAACTGTTTTTT. This encodes CASSYRGAGEKLFF.

The chain employs TRBV5-4 and TRBJ1-6; possible D gene TRBD1, 6 bases. The germline V and J ends were trimmed by 4 bases and 6 bases, with 11 bases remaining between them. The CDR3 has 14 amino acids. Germline assignment: CDR1 SGHNT and CDR2 YYREEE (reference sequence). CDR3 in DNA: TGTGCCAGCAGCGTGACAGGAACTAATTCACCCCTCCACTTT. Amino acid sequence: CASSVTGTNSPLHF.

The chain has TRBV19 and TRBJ2-1, with a tentative D call TRBD2 (6 bases). V was cut by 5 bases and J by 6 bases, with 17 bases left in between. This CDR3 is built from 15 residues. Per the germline V gene, CDR1 is LNHDA and CDR2 is SQIVND (reference sequence). CDR3 sequence (DNA): TGTGCCAGTAGTGTTACCGGGACTCCGCTCAATGAGCAGTTCTTC. Protein product: CASSVTGTPLNEQFF.

The chain joins TRBV18 to TRBJ1-5, with D unclear. Germline loops: CDR1 KGHSH, CDR2 LQKENI. This CDR3 has 13 residues. The V and J ends lost 4 bases and 6 bases respectively, with 10 bases between them. In DNA form, the CDR3 reads TGTGCCAGCTCACTGGGAGAAGGTCAGCCCCAGCATTTT. It codes for CASSLGEGQPQHF.

The chain employs TRBV5-5 and TRBJ1-5; D is uncertain. The germline V and J ends were trimmed by 1 base and 0 bases, with 11 bases remaining between them. Germline V gives CDR1 SGHKS, CDR2 YYEKEE (reference sequence). The CDR3 has 16 amino acids. The CDR3: CASSLSDRDSNQPQHF. The CDR3 region has the DNA TGTGCCAGCAGCTTGTCCGACCGGGATAGCAATCAGCCCCAGCATTTT.

The J gene is TRBJ1-4, the V gene TRBV5-5; the D gene is possibly TRBD1 (5 bases). Deletions cut 0 bases from V and 7 bases from J, with 10 bases between. From germline, CDR1 is SGHKS and CDR2 YYEKEE (reference sequence). The CDR3 runs to 14 residues. Here the CDR3 DNA reads TGTGCCAGCAGCTTGGCCAGGGTGGGTGAAAAACTGTTTTTT. This translates into CASSLARVGEKLFF.

The chain couples TRBV21-1 to TRBJ2-7; TRBD2 is the table's D call and was not checked against the DNA. TRBV21-1 is given as a pseudogene. The CDR3 consists of 16 residues. CDR3 DNA: TGTGCCAGCAGAAAAGGGGAGGTCAGGGTGGATTACGAGCAGTACTTC. Translated: CASRKGEVRVDYEQYF.

This sequence joins TRBV5-1 and TRBJ2-3; D is unclear. The CDR3 runs to 15 residues. Germline values: CDR1 SGHRS, CDR2 YFSETQ. V was shortened by 4 bases and J by 2 bases, with 14 bases between the two germline ends. The CDR3 coding sequence is TGCGCCAGCAGCCCCCGGCAGGCCACCACAGATACGCAGTATTTT. Its protein is CASSPRQATTDTQYF.

The gene calls are TRBV4-2 and TRBJ1-6; TRBD1 matches 7 bases. V trimming: 0 bases; J trimming: 7 bases; junction bases outside the gene matches: 15. The germline V gene encodes CDR1 LGHNA and CDR2 YNFKEQ. The CDR3 sequence is 19 residues long. The CDR3 DNA sequence: TGTGCCAGCAGCCAAGAAAGGAGGGGGCAAAGTAGAGGGAATTCACCCCTCCACTTT. It yields the protein CASSQERRGQSRGNSPLHF.